This entry lists 5 T cell receptor beta chains sequenced from one sample in a study of T-cell reconstitution after alpha-beta-depleted transplantation in children. Preparation of the TCRbeta library was carried out with unique molecular identifiers. In TCRdb, the PCR reads were re-called with MiXCR into one record per CDR3 protein. Here the sample spans 440,000 or so distinct CDR3 sequences, around 9.9% being singletons. The specimen was PBMCs from the stem cell graft donor, collected from the stem cell graft. These receptors were taken from a human donor who donated a stem cell graft to a child with acute myeloid leukemia.

This clonotype has more than one count but fewer than ten. The V gene is TRBV6-5, the J gene TRBJ2-7; D assignment may be TRBD1 or TRBD2 (7 bases each). Germline V gene lookup returns CDR1 MNHEY and CDR2 SVGAGI. The CDR3 is made up of 15 amino acids. The V and J ends lost 6 bases and 2 bases respectively, with 17 bases between them. The CDR3 DNA reads as TGTGCCAGCAGGTATGGGGGGGACAGTCCCTACGAGCAGTACTTC. Amino acids: CASRYGGDSPYEQYF.

The chain recombines TRBV5-1 with TRBJ2-7; 10 bases map to TRBD1. The CDR3 has 14 amino acids. Losses at the gene ends were 5 bases for V and 5 bases for J; bases not matched to a gene: 7. The germline V gene has CDR1 SGHRS and CDR2 YFSETQ. As DNA, the CDR3 is TGCGCCAGCAGTACCGGGACAGGGGCTCACGAGCAGTACGTC. Its protein is CASSTGTGAHEQYV.

The CDR3 protein is CSVGVSHGYTF. The CDR3 DNA is TGCAGCGTGGGGGTATCCCATGGCTACACCTTC. The rearrangement links TRBV29-1 to TRBJ1-2, with D possibly TRBD1 on 5 matching bases. With 6 bases removed from V and 6 bases from J, the gap between germline ends came to 11 bases. CDR3 size: 11 residues. Germline CDR1 SQVTM, CDR2 ANQGSEA.

This rearrangement joins TRBV6-2 or TRBV6-3 to TRBJ2-4; D unresolved. The CDR3 covers 14 residues. V gave up 7 bases and J gave up 2 bases, with 12 bases separating them. CDR1 and CDR2 (germline): MNHEY, SVGEGT. CDR3 in amino acids: CASMFDRTKNIQYF. In DNA, the CDR3 is TGTGCCAGCATGTTCGATAGAACCAAAAACATTCAGTACTTC.

This clonotype was recorded a few times. The V call is TRBV5-1, the J call TRBJ2-3; D assignment may be TRBD1 or TRBD2 (6 bases each). This CDR3 spans 16 amino acids. The V and J ends lost 0 bases and 2 bases respectively, with 13 bases between them. CDR1 SGHRS and CDR2 YFSETQ come from the germline V gene. As DNA, the CDR3 is TGCGCCAGCAGCTTGGTAGGAGGGGGAGACACAGATACGCAGTATTTT. Protein sequence: CASSLVGGGDTDTQYF.